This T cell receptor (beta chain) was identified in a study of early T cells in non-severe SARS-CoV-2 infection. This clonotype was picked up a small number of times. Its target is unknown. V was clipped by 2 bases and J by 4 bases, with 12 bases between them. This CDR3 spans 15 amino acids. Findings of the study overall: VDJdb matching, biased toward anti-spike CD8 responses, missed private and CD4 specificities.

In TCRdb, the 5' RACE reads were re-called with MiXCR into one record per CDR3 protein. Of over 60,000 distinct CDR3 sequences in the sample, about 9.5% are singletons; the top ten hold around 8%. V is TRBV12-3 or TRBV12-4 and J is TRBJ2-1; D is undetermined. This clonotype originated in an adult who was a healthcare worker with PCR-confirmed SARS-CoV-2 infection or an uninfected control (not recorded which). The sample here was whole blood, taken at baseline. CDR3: CASSLFGITYNEQFF. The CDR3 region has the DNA TGTGCCAGCAGTTTATTCGGTATTACATACAATGAGCAGTTCTTC.